Listed below are T cell receptor beta chains from one sample, sequenced in a study of T-cell memory formation after mild COVID-19. TCRdb fed the 5' RACE reads into MiXCR, producing one record per CDR3 protein. This table holds 50,000 to 70,000 distinct CDR3 sequences, 10% to 15% found once. Sequenced material: PBMCs or a T cell subset sorted from them (not recorded which). The receptors here all came from a man aged 18 to 30 who had mild COVID-19 (a few samples of this study predate the infection). Cell type and time point are not known. Each CDR3 is given with its conserved first and last residue. The order of the fields is clone size, J gene, D gene, V gene, CDR3 DNA, CDR3 protein. A D gene is named only where the DNA matches it firmly. For some rows the clone size is stated as once, few or many, or as a class when expanded; others skip it.

>few|TRBJ2-7|NA|TRBV7-8
TGTGCCAGCAGCTTAGCGTCTACGTTATACGAGCAGTACTTC
CASSLASTLYEQYF
>few|TRBJ2-5|TRBD2|TRBV20-1
TGCAGTGCCTCGACTAGCGACGAGACCCAGTACTTC
CSASTSDETQYF
>many|TRBJ1-2|NA|TRBV7-9
TGTGCCAGCAGCTCCGAGAATGGTGGCTACACCTTC
CASSSENGGYTF
>NA|TRBJ2-7|NA|TRBV12-3/TRBV12-4
TGTGCCAGCAGTTTAGTTTCCGAGCGATACGAGCAGTACTTC
CASSLVSERYEQYF
>NA|TRBJ2-1|NA|TRBV6-6
TGTGCCAGCACCGCGGGTAGCTCCTACAATGAGCAGTTCTTC
CASTAGSSYNEQFF
>NA|TRBJ2-3|NA|TRBV7-8
TGTGCCAGCAGCTTAGTTAGGACGGAAAATACGCAGTATTTT
CASSLVRTENTQYF
>few|TRBJ1-2|TRBD1|TRBV12-3/TRBV12-4
TGTGCCAGCAGTAACAGGGGCTATGGCTACACCTTC
CASSNRGYGYTF
>few|TRBJ2-1|NA|TRBV7-9
TGTGCCAGCAGGGCAGGTGGCACAGAGGCATACAATGAGCAGTTCTTC
CASRAGGTEAYNEQFF
>few|TRBJ2-1|TRBD2|TRBV11-3
TGTGCCAGCAGCTTAGATCGGAGCGGGGGGCAGGGTGAGCAGTTCTTC
CASSLDRSGGQGEQFF
>NA|TRBJ1-1|NA|TRBV18
TGTGCCAGCTCCCCTTATTTCAAGACTGAAGCTTTCTTT
CASSPYFKTEAFF
>few|TRBJ1-2|TRBD1|TRBV6-5
TGTGCCAGCAGCCGGACAGGGTCTCACTATGGCTACACCTTC
CASSRTGSHYGYTF
>few|TRBJ1-1|NA|TRBV6-5
TGTGCCAGCAGTTACAGGAGTGGCCGAGCTTTCTTT
CASSYRSGRAFF
>many|TRBJ2-3|TRBD2|TRBV20-1
TGCAGTGCACGATGGGCTAGCGGGGGTCGACGCACAGATACGCAGTATTTT
CSARWASGGRRTDTQYF
>many|TRBJ2-5|TRBD1|TRBV7-2
TGTGCCAGCAGGCGACAGGGGCGAGAGACCCAGTACTTC
CASRRQGRETQYF
>many|TRBJ2-5|TRBD1|TRBV5-6
TGTGCCAGCAGCTTGGGGCTGAACAGGGGGGCAGAGACCCAGTACTTC
CASSLGLNRGAETQYF
>many|TRBJ1-1|TRBD1|TRBV6-5
TGTGCCAGCAGTTACCGAGGGGGCATAGGGACTGAAGCTTTCTTT
CASSYRGGIGTEAFF
>many|TRBJ2-1|NA|TRBV6-5
TGTGCCAGCAGCCCCGAGCGCCTCAGCTCCTACAATGAGCAGTTCTTC
CASSPERLSSYNEQFF
>NA|TRBJ1-3|NA|TRBV28
TGTGCCATCCGCAGCGGCAGCTCTGGAAACACCATATATTTT
CAIRSGSSGNTIYF
>few|TRBJ2-1|TRBD2|TRBV2
TGTGCCTCAAGCGGGGGGGCGAGCTCCTACAATGAGCAGTTCTTC
CASSGGASSYNEQFF
>NA|TRBJ2-3|TRBD2|TRBV7-2
TGTGCCAGCAGGGCTTCGGGACTAGCGGGGGATACGCAGTATTTT
CASRASGLAGDTQYF
>many|TRBJ2-2|NA|TRBV27
TGTGCCAGCACCGCGTCCACGGTCGGGGAGCTGTTTTTT
CASTASTVGELFF
>many|TRBJ1-1|NA|TRBV7-9
TGTGCCAGCAGCTTCCCCGGCACCCCTGAAGCTTTCTTT
CASSFPGTPEAFF
>medium-sized|TRBJ2-4|NA|TRBV7-9
TGTGCCAGCACCCCTCCAGAGGAACTAGCCAAAAACATTCAGTACTTC
CASTPPEELAKNIQYF
>once|TRBJ1-6|NA|TRBV7-2
TGTGCCAGCAGCTTAGAAGCCCCACCCCTCCACTTT
CASSLEAPPLHF
>NA|TRBJ1-2|TRBD1|TRBV7-2
TGTGCCAGCAGCGCGCAAGGGGGCTACTATGGCTACACCTTC
CASSAQGGYYGYTF
>many|TRBJ2-5|NA|TRBV15
TGTGCCACCAGCAGAGAGGATGCGCAAGAGACCCAGTACTTC
CATSREDAQETQYF